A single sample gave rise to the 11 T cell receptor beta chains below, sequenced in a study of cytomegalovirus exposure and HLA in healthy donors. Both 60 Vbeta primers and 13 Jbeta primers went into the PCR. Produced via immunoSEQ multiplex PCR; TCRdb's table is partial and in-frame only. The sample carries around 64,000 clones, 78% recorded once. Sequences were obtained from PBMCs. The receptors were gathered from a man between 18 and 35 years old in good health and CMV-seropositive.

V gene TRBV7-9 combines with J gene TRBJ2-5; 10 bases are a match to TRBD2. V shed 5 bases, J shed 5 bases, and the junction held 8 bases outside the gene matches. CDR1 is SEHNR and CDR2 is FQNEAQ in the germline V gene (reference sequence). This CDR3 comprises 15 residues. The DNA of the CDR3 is TGTGCCAGCAGCCTTCCGGCAGCGGGGGGGGAGACCCAGTACTTC. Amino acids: CASSLPAAGGETQYF.

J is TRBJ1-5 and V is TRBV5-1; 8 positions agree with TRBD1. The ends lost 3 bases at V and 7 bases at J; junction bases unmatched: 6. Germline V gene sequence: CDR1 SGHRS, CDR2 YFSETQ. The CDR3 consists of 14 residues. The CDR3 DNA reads TGCGCCAGCAGCTGGACAGGGAGAGAACAGCCCCAGCATTTT. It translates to CASSWTGREQPQHF.

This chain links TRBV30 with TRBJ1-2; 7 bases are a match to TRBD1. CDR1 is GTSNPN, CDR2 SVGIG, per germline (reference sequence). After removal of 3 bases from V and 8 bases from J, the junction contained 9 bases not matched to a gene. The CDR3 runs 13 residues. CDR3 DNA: TGTGCCTGGAGGTACACAGGGGCGGGAGGCTACACCTTC. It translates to CAWRYTGAGGYTF.

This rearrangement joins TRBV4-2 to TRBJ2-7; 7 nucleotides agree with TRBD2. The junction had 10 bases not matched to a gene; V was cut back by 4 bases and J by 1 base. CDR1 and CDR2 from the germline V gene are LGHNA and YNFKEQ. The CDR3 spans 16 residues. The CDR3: CASSPSGGPGSYEQYF. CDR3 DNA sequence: TGTGCCAGCAGCCCTAGCGGAGGGCCGGGTTCCTACGAGCAGTACTTC.

The CDR3 here is CASREGQGISYNSPLHF. The CDR3, as DNA: TGTGCCAGCAGAGAGGGACAGGGGATCTCCTATAATTCACCCCTCCACTTT. This sequence joins TRBV2 and TRBJ1-6; 10 bases are a match to TRBD1. The CDR3 covers 17 residues. V shed 6 bases and J 0 bases; nucleotides not matched to a gene: 5. Germline values: CDR1 SNHLY, CDR2 FYNNEI.

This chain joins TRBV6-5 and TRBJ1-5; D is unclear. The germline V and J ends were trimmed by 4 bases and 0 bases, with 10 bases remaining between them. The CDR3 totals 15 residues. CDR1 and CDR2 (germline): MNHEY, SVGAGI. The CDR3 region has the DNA TGTGCCAGCAGTTCCCAGATGAATAGCAATCAGCCCCAGCATTTT. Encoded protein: CASSSQMNSNQPQHF.

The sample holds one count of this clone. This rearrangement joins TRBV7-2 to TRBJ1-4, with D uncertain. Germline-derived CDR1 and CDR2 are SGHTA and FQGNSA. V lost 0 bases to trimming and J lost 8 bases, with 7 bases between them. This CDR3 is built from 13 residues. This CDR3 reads CASSLATREKLFF. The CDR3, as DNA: TGTGCCAGCAGCTTAGCCACGAGGGAAAAACTGTTTTTT. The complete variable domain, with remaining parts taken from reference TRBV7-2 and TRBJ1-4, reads GAGVSQSPSNKVTEKGKDVELRCDPISGHTALYWYRQSLGQGLEFLIYFQGNSAPDKSGLPSDRFSAERTGGSVSTLTIQRTQQEDSAVYLCASSLATREKLFFGSGTQLSVL.

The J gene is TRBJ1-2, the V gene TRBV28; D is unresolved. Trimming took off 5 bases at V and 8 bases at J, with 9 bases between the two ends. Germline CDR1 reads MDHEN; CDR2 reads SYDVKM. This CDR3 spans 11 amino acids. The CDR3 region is CASSPRGGYTF. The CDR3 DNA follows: TGTGCCAGCAGTCCCAGAGGGGGCTACACCTTC.

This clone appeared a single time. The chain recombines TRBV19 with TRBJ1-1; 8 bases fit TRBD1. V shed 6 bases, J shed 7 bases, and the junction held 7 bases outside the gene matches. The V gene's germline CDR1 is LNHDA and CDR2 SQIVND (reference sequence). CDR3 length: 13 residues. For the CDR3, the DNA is TGTGCCAGTAGCAGAGGACAGGGCAGTGAAGCTTTCTTT. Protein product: CASSRGQGSEAFF.

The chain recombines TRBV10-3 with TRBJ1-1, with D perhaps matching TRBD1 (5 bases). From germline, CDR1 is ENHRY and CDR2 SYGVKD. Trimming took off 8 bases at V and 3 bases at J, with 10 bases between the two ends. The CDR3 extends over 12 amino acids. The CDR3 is CAIGQGDTEAFF. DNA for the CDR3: TGTGCCATCGGCCAAGGGGACACTGAAGCTTTCTTT.

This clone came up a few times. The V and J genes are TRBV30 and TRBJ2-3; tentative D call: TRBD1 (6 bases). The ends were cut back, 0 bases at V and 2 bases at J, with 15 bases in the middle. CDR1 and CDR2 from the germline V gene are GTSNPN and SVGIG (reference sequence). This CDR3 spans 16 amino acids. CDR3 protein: CAWSVGAGVSTDTQYF. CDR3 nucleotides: TGTGCCTGGAGTGTGGGGGCCGGGGTATCCACAGATACGCAGTATTTT.